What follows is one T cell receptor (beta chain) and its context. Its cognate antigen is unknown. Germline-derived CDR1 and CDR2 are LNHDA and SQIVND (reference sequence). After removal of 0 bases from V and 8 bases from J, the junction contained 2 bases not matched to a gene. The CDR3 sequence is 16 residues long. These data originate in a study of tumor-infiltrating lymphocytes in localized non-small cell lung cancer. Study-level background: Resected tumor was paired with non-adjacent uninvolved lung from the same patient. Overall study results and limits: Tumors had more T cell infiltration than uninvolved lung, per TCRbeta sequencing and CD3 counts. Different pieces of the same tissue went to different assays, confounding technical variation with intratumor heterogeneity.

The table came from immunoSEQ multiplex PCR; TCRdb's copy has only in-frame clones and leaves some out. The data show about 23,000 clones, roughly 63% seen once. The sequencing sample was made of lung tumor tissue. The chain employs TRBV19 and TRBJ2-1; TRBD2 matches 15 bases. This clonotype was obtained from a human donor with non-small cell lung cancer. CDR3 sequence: CASSIDRTSGRDEQFF. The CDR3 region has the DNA TGTGCCAGTAGTATAGATCGGACTAGCGGGAGGGATGAGCAGTTCTTC.